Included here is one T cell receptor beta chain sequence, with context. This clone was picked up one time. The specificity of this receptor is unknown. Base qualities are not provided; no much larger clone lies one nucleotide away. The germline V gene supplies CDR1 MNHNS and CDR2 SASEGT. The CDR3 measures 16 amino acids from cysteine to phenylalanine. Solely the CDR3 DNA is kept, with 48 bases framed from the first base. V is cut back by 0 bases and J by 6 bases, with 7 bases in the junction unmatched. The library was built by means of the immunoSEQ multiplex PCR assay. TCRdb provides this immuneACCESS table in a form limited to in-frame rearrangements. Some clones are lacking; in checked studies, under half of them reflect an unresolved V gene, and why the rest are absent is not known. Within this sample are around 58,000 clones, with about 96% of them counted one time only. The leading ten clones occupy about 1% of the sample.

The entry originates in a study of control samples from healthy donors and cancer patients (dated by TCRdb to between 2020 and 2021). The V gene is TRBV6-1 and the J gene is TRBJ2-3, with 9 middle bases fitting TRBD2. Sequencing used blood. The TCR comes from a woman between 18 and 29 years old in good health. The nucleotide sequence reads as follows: TGTGCCAGCAGTGAAGCTATTAGCGGGGGAGGGGATACGCAGTATTTT. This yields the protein CASSEAISGGGDTQYF.